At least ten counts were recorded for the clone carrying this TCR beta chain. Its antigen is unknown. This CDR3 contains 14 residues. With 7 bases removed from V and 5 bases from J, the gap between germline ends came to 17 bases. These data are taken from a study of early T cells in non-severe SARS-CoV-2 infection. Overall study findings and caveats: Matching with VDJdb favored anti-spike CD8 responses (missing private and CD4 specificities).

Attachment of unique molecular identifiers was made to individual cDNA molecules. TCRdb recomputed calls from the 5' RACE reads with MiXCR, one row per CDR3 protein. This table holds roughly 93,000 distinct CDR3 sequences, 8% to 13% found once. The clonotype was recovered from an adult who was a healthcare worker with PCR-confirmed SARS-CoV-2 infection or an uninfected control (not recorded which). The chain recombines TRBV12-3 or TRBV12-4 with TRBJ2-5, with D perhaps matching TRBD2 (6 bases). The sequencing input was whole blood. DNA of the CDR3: TGTGCCAGCACCCCCGATCGGGGGAGTGAGACCCAGTACTTC. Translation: CASTPDRGSETQYF.